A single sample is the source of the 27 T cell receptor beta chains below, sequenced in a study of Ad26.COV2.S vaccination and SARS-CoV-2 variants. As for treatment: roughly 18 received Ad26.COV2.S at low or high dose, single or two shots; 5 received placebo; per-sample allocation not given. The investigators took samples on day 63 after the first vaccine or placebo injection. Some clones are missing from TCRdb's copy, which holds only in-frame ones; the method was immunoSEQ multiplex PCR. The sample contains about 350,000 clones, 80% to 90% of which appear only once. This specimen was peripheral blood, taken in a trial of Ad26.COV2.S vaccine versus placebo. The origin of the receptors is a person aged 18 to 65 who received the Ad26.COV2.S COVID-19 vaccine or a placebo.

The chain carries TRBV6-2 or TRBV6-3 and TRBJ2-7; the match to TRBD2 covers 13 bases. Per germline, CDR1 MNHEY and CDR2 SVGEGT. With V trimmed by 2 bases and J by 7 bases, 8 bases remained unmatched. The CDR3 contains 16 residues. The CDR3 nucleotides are TGTGCCAGCAGTTACCCTCGGACTAGCGGGAGTCGGGAGCAGTACTTC. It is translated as CASSYPRTSGSREQYF.

The CDR3 loop reads CSGGQGSETQYF. CDR3 coding DNA: TGCAGCGGCGGACAGGGATCCGAGACCCAGTACTTC. V and J are TRBV29-1 and TRBJ2-5, with 8 nucleotides matching TRBD1. With V trimmed by 7 bases and J by 5 bases, 6 bases remained unmatched. Germline V gives CDR1 SQVTM, CDR2 ANQGSEA. This CDR3 spans 12 amino acids.

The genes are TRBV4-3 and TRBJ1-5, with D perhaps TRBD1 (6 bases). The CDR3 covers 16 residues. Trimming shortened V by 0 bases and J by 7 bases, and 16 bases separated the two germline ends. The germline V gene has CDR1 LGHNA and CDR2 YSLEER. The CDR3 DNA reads TGCGCCAGCAGCCAAGAATTGTCCGGGGGCGGGCAGCCCCAGCATTTT. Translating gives CASSQELSGGGQPQHF.

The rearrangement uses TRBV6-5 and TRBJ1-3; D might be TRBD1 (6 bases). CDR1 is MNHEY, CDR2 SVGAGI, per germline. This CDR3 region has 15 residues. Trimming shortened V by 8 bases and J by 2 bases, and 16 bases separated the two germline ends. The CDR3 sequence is CASCSRGFPGNTIYF. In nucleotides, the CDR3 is TGTGCCAGCTGTTCAAGGGGGTTCCCTGGAAACACCATATATTTT.

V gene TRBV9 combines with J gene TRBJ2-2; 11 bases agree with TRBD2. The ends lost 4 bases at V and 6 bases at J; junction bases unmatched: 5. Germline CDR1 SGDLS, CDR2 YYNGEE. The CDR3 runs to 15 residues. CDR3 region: CASSPRTSGPGELFF. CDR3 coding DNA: TGTGCCAGCAGCCCTCGGACTAGCGGGCCCGGGGAGCTGTTTTTT.

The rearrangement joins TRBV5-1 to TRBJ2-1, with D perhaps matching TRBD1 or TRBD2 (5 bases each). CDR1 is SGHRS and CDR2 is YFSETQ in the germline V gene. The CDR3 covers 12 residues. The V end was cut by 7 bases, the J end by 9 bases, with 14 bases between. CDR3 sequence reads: CASGPTGAEQFF. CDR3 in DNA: TGCGCCAGCGGACCCACCGGGGCTGAGCAGTTCTTC.

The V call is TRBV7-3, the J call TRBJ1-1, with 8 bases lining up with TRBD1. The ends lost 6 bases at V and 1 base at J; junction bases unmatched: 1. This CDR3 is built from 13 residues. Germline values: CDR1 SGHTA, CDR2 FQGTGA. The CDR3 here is CASRGTGNTEAFF. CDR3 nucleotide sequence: TGTGCCAGCAGGGGGACAGGGAACACTGAAGCTTTCTTT.

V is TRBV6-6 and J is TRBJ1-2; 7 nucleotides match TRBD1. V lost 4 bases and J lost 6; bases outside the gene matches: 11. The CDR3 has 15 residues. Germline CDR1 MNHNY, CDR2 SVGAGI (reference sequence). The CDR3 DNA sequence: TGTGCCAGCAGTTTAACAGGGGAGGGCCTTAATGGCTACACCTTC. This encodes CASSLTGEGLNGYTF.

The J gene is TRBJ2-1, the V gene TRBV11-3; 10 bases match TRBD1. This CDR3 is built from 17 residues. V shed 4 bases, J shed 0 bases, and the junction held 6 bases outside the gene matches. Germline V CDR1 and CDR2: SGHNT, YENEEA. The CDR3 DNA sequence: TGTGCCAGCAGCTCCGGGACAGGGGTTCTCTCCTACAATGAGCAGTTCTTC. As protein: CASSSGTGVLSYNEQFF. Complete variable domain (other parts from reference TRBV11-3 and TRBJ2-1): EAGVVQSPRYKIIEKKQPVAFWCNPISGHNTLYWYLQNLGQGPELLIRYENEEAVDDSQLPKDRFSAERLKGVDSTLKIQPAELGDSAVYLCASSSGTGVLSYNEQFFGPGTRLTVL.

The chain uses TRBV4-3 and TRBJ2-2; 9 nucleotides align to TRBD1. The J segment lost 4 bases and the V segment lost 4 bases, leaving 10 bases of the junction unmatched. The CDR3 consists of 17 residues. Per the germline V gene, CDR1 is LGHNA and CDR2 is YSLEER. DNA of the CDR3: TGCGCCAGCAGCCGATTACCACAGGGGGCGCGCACCGGGGAGCTGTTTTTT. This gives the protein CASSRLPQGARTGELFF.

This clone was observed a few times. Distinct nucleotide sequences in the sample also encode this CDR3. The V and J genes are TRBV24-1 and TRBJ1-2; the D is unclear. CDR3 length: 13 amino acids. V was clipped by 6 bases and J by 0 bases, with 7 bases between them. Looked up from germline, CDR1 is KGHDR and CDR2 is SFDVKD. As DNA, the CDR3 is TGTGCCACCAGTCGGGAGCCTAACTATGGCTACACCTTC. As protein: CATSREPNYGYTF.

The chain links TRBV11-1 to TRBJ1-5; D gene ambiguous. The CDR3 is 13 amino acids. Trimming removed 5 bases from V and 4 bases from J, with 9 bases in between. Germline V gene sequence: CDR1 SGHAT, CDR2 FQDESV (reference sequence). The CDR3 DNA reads TGTGCCAGCAGCCTGTCCCCTAATCAGCCCCAGCATTTT. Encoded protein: CASSLSPNQPQHF.

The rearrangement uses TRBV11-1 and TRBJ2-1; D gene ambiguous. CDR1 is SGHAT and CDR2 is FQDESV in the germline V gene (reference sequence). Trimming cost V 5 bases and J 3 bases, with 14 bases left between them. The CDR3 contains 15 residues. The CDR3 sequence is CASSTDPGIYNEQFF. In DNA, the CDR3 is TGTGCCAGCAGCACAGACCCCGGCATCTACAATGAGCAGTTCTTC.

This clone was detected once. The CDR3 DNA is TGTGCCAGCAGCGTAGCTCAGGCAGGGCCCACCGGGGAGCTGTTTTTT. Protein sequence: CASSVAQAGPTGELFF. V is TRBV9 and J is TRBJ2-2; possibly TRBD1 for D (5 bases). Trimming left V 0 bases short and J 4 bases short, with 13 bases between. This CDR3 region has 16 residues. From germline, CDR1 is SGDLS and CDR2 YYNGEE.

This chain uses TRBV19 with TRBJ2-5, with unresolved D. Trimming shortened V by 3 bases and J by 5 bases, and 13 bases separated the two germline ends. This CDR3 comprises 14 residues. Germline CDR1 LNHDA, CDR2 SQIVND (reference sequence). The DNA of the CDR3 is TGTGCCAGTAGTATCGGTCCCCACCCTGAGACCCAGTACTTC. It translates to CASSIGPHPETQYF.

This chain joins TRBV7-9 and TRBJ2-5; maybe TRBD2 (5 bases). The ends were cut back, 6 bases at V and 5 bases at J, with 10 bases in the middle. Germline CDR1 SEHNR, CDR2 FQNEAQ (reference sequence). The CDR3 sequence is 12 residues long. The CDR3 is CASRGSGETQYF. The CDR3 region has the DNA TGTGCCAGCAGGGGATCGGGGGAGACCCAGTACTTC.

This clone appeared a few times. The CDR3 DNA reads TGTGCCAGCAGCCTCTACGGAGGGACAGGACAGGGTGGGCCTAATGAAAAACTGTTTTTT. Translation gives CASSLYGGTGQGGPNEKLFF. The genes are TRBV6-6 and TRBJ1-4; 8 bases are a match to TRBD1. With 6 bases clipped from V and 3 bases from J, the junction kept 21 bases outside the gene matches. The CDR3 loop spans 20 amino acids. Germline values: CDR1 MNHNY, CDR2 SVGAGI (reference sequence).

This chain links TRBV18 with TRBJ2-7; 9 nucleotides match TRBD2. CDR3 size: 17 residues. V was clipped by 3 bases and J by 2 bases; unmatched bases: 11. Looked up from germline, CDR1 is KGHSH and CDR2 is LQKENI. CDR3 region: CASSPQLSGGPTYEQYF. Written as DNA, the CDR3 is TGTGCCAGCTCACCGCAACTTAGCGGGGGACCGACCTACGAGCAGTACTTC. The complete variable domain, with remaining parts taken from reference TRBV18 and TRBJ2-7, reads NAGVMQNPRHLVRRRGQEARLRCSPMKGHSHVYWYRQLPEEGLKFMVYLQKENIIDESGMPKERFSAEFPKEGPSILRIQQVVRGDSAAYFCASSPQLSGGPTYEQYFGPGTRLTVT.

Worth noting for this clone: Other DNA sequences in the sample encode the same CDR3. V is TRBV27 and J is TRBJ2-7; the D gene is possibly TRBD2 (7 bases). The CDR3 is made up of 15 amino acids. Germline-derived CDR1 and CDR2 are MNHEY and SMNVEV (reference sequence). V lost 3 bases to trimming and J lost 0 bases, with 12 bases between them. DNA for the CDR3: TGTGCCAGCAGTTTGTCGAGGGGGGGCTCCTACGAGCAGTACTTC. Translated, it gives CASSLSRGGSYEQYF.

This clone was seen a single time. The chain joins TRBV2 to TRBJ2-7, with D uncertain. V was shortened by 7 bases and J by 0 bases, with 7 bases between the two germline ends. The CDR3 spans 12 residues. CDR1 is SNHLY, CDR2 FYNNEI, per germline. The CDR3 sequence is CASTGSSYEQYF. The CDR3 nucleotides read TGTGCCAGCACCGGAAGCTCCTACGAGCAGTACTTC.

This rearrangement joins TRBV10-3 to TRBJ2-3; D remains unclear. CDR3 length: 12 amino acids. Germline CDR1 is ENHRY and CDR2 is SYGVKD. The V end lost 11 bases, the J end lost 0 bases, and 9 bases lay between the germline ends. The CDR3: CAVQTSTDTQYF. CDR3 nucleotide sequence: TGTGCCGTCCAGACCAGCACAGATACGCAGTATTTT.

The CDR3 nucleotides are TGTGCCAGTAGTGTACGGGGGCAACTCGGTGGTAGTGAGCAGTTCTTC. It is translated as CASSVRGQLGGSEQFF. This chain joins TRBV19 and TRBJ2-1; D is perhaps TRBD1 or TRBD2 (6 bases each). CDR1 and CDR2 (germline): LNHDA, SQIVND (reference sequence). V was clipped by 5 bases and J by 9 bases, with 23 bases between them. The CDR3 spans 16 residues. The full variable domain, with the rest looked up from reference TRBV19 and TRBJ2-1, is DGGITQSPKYLFRKEGQNVTLSCEQNLNHDAMYWYRQDPGQGLRLIYYSQIVNDFQKGDIAEGYSVSREKKESFPLTVTSAQKNPTAFYLCASSVRGQLGGSEQFFGPGTRLTVL.

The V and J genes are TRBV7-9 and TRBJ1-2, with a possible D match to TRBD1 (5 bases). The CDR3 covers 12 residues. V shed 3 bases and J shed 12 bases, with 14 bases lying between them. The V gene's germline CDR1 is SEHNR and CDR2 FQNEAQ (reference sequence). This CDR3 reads CASSFRGQSHTF. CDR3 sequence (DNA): TGTGCCAGCAGCTTTCGGGGCCAAAGCCACACCTTC.

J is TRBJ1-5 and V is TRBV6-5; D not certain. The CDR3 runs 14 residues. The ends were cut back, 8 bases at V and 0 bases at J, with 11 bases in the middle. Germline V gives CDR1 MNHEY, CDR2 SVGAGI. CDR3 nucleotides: TGTGCCAGCGGGTTAGATCTTAGCAATCAGCCCCAGCATTTT. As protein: CASGLDLSNQPQHF.

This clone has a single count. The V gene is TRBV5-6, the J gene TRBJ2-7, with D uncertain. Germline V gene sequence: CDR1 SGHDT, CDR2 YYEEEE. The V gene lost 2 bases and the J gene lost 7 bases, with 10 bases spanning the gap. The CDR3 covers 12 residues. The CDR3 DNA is TGTGCCAGCAGCTTACCGGGCCTGGAGCAGTACTTC. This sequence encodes CASSLPGLEQYF.

Here the CDR3 DNA reads TGTGCCAGCAGGACGGGGACAGGAGAATATCAGCCCCAGCATTTT. Translated, it gives CASRTGTGEYQPQHF. The V call is TRBV6-5, the J call TRBJ1-5; the match to TRBD1 covers 8 bases. CDR3 length: 15 amino acids. Germline-derived CDR1 and CDR2 are MNHEY and SVGAGI. With V trimmed by 6 bases and J by 5 bases, 9 bases remained unmatched.

The chain's CDR3 is CASSSTGLPLDTQYF. The DNA of the CDR3 is TGTGCCAGCAGTTCTACAGGGCTTCCGCTGGATACGCAGTATTTT. The gene calls are TRBV27 and TRBJ2-3; a possible D gene is TRBD1 (6 bases). This CDR3 contains 15 residues. Germline CDR1 reads MNHEY; CDR2 reads SMNVEV (reference sequence). Trimming pared 4 bases from V and 6 bases from J, leaving 17 bases between.